Listed here are 6 T cell receptor beta chains from one sample, sequenced in a study of monozygotic twins with inflammatory bowel disease. Using the 5' RACE reads, TCRdb records one entry per CDR3 protein without DNA. The sample totals some 190,000 distinct CDR3 sequences. Sequencing was carried out using blood. The receptors originated from a human donor with ulcerative colitis or Crohn's disease, or a healthy co-twin of an affected twin (not recorded which).

The chain combines TRBV6-1 with TRBJ2-3; the D call from TCRdb, TRBD2, cannot be confirmed without DNA. The germline CDR1 and CDR2 sequences are MNHNS and SASEGT. The CDR3 is 14 amino acids. This chain's CDR3 is CASRSGTSLDTQYF.

This chain connects TRBV6-5 to TRBJ1-2. The CDR3 contains 13 residues. Germline V gene sequence: CDR1 MNHEY, CDR2 SVGAGI. CDR3 region: CASSYRQLYGYTF.

This chain links TRBV12-3 or TRBV12-4 with TRBJ2-1. This CDR3 comprises 12 residues. The chain's CDR3 is CASSSPYNEQFF.

CDR3 amino acids: CASSDVSLYEQYF. This chain connects TRBV2 to TRBJ2-7. CDR1 is SNHLY, CDR2 FYNNEI, per germline. This CDR3 comprises 13 residues.

The V gene is TRBV5-6, the J gene TRBJ1-1. The germline V gene has CDR1 SGHDT and CDR2 YYEEEE. This CDR3 is built from 12 residues. The chain's CDR3 is CASSRSLTEAFF.

The genes are TRBV12-3 or TRBV12-4 and TRBJ1-4; TCRdb's D gene call, TRBD1, goes unchecked for lack of DNA. The CDR3 is 12 residues long. The CDR3 sequence: CASSWGRGKLFF.